This paragraph covers one TCR beta chain sequence. This CDR3 is 14 amino acids long. The junction had 6 bases not matched to a gene; V was cut back by 3 bases and J by 6 bases. The V gene's germline CDR1 is KGHSH and CDR2 LQKENI. Measured with immunoSEQ multiplex PCR; TCRdb has only the in-frame clones, and not every one. The sample has roughly 250,000 clones, 87% seen once. These data come from a study of Ad26.COV2.S vaccination and SARS-CoV-2 variants. As for treatment: roughly 18 received Ad26.COV2.S at low or high dose, single or two shots; about 5 received placebo; per-sample allocation not given. Sampling happened 63 days after the first vaccine or placebo injection. The administered vaccine (an Ad26 vector) expressed Wuhan-strain SARS-CoV-2 spike.

Material: peripheral blood, obtained in a trial of Ad26.COV2.S vaccine versus placebo. The receptor's source is a person aged 18-65 years who received the Ad26.COV2.S COVID-19 vaccine or a placebo. The chain joins TRBV18 to TRBJ2-7, with 9 bases identical to TRBD1. CDR3 residues: CASSPRTGVAEQYV. The CDR3 DNA reads as TGTGCCAGCTCACCTCGGACAGGGGTGGCCGAGCAGTACGTC.